Following are 30 T cell receptor beta chains from one sample sequenced in a study of blood T cells in healthy people across ages. A second about 7 to 11 cycle PCR used barcoded and J-beta primers. TCRdb reprocessed the 5' RACE reads via MiXCR and lists one record per CDR3 protein. Of 1.5 million to 2 million distinct CDR3 sequences listed, roughly 49% were seen once; the top ten hold roughly 2%. Sequenced: blood. Source of these receptors: a woman between 40 and 50 years old in good health.

In this sample, this clonotype turned up a few times. The chain is built from TRBV5-5 and TRBJ2-5; maybe TRBD1 (6 bases). The J call may be faulty, since TRBJ2-7 better matches the DNA end. The CDR3 contains 15 residues. The germline V gene encodes CDR1 SGHKS and CDR2 YYEKEE (reference sequence). The CDR3 reads CASSLYYGDTYEQYF. In DNA form, the CDR3 reads TGTGCCAGCAGCTTGTACTACGGGGACACATACGAGCAGTACTTC.

This clonotype was detected only once. The V gene is TRBV7-2, the J gene TRBJ2-5; maybe TRBD2 (6 bases). Germline values: CDR1 SGHTA, CDR2 FQGNSA. Trimming pared 4 bases from V and 4 bases from J, leaving 16 bases between. This CDR3 region has 15 residues. The CDR3 DNA is TGTGCCAGCAGCTCGGTCAGGGCGGGGAGAGAGACCCAGTACTTC. It codes for CASSSVRAGRETQYF.

The chain is built from TRBV6-2 or TRBV6-3 and TRBJ2-1, with D tentatively TRBD2 (6 bases). Looked up from germline, CDR1 is MNHEY and CDR2 is SVGEGT. CDR3 length: 16 residues. V was shortened by 3 bases and J by 2 bases, with 14 bases between the two germline ends. For the CDR3, the DNA is TGTGCCAGCAGTTATGGCGGGGTAAGCCCCTACAATGAGCAGTTCTTC. It is translated as CASSYGGVSPYNEQFF.

This clonotype has more than one count but fewer than ten. The chain employs TRBV7-9 and TRBJ2-4; 7 bases align to TRBD1. There are 16 residues in the CDR3. CDR1 is SEHNR, CDR2 FQNEAQ, per germline (reference sequence). The V gene end was trimmed by 2 bases and the J gene end by 0 bases; junction bases not matched to a gene: 4. The CDR3 protein is CASSLSTGEAKNIQYF. DNA of the CDR3: TGTGCCAGCAGCTTAAGCACAGGGGAAGCCAAAAACATTCAGTACTTC.

The gene calls are TRBV28 and TRBJ2-7, with a tentative D call TRBD1 (5 bases). This CDR3 has 18 residues. Looked up from germline, CDR1 is MDHEN and CDR2 is SYDVKM. Trimming removed 3 bases from V and 2 bases from J, with 23 bases in between. The CDR3 loop reads CASSFPSRAGGATYEQYF. The CDR3 bases are TGTGCCAGCAGTTTTCCAAGTCGGGCAGGTGGGGCGACCTACGAGCAGTACTTC.

This clonotype was detected only once. V gene TRBV5-6 combines with J gene TRBJ1-4; D remains unclear. CDR1 and CDR2 (germline): SGHDT, YYEEEE. V was pared by 4 bases and J by 4 bases, with 17 bases between. This CDR3 contains 16 residues. CDR3 sequence: CASSLGPTTGNEKLFF. In DNA form, the CDR3 reads TGTGCCAGCAGCCTGGGCCCGACAACCGGTAATGAAAAACTGTTTTTT.

With regard to this clonotype: At one of its ends the junction is not consistent with the germline gene, which may arise from a read error. The V and J genes are TRBV2 and TRBJ2-3; 12 nucleotides line up with TRBD2. Germline V gene lookup returns CDR1 SNHLY and CDR2 FYNNEI. This CDR3 region has 16 residues. CDR3 sequence reads: CASTPGLAGITETQYF. The CDR3 nucleotides are TGTGCCAGCACCCCGGGACTAGCGGGCATCACAGAGACGCAGTATTTT.

This sequence joins TRBV28 and TRBJ1-4; 9 bases are a match to TRBD1. The CDR3 is 17 residues long. V shed 5 bases, J shed 7 bases, and the junction held 14 bases outside the gene matches. Germline V gives CDR1 MDHEN, CDR2 SYDVKM. CDR3 sequence reads: CASSGTGGLLYGEKLFF. The CDR3 region has the DNA TGTGCCAGCAGTGGAACAGGGGGCCTACTTTACGGTGAAAAACTGTTTTTT.

This clonotype turned up a few times. The rearrangement uses TRBV12-3 or TRBV12-4 and TRBJ2-7; D might be TRBD1 (5 bases). The CDR3 covers 14 residues. V lost 2 bases and J 0 bases, leaving 8 bases between the germline ends. CDR3 sequence (DNA): TGTGCCAGCAGTTTAATACAGGACTCCTACGAGCAGTACTTC. This codes for CASSLIQDSYEQYF.

The chain links TRBV7-2 to TRBJ1-6; maybe TRBD1 (6 bases). V was clipped by 5 bases and J by 8 bases, with 13 bases between them. Germline loops: CDR1 SGHTA, CDR2 FQGNSA. This CDR3 has 14 residues. DNA of the CDR3: TGTGCCAGCAGCCCCGGCAGGGGAGATTCACCCCTCCACTTT. As protein: CASSPGRGDSPLHF.

The rearrangement uses TRBV28 and TRBJ1-2, with D maybe TRBD1 (6 bases). CDR3 length: 17 amino acids. Germline CDR1 and CDR2: MDHEN and SYDVKM. V was shortened by 1 base and J by 2 bases, with 17 bases between the two germline ends. CDR3 region: CASSLSGGTTINYGYTF. The CDR3 bases are TGTGCCAGCAGTTTATCGGGGGGCACGACTATCAACTATGGCTACACCTTC.

In its sample, this clonotype was seen a few times. The rearrangement uses TRBV7-9 and TRBJ2-1; 11 bases map to TRBD2. Per germline, CDR1 SEHNR and CDR2 FQNEAQ (reference sequence). CDR3 length equals 15 residues. Trimming cost V 4 bases and J 3 bases; bases outside gene matches: 2. The DNA of the CDR3 is TGTGCCAGCAGCTCGACTAGCGGGGACTACAATGAGCAGTTCTTC. Translating it yields CASSSTSGDYNEQFF. The complete variable domain, with remaining parts taken from reference TRBV7-9 and TRBJ2-1, reads DTGVSQNPRHKITKRGQNVTFRCDPISEHNRLYWYRQTLGQGPEFLTYFQNEAQLEKSRLLSDRFSAERPKGSFSTLEIQRTEQGDSAMYLCASSSTSGDYNEQFFGPGTRLTVL.

The rearrangement links TRBV20-1 to TRBJ1-3; D may be TRBD1 (6 bases). CDR3 length equals 14 residues. V lost 3 bases and J 0 bases, leaving 9 bases between the germline ends. CDR1 is DFQATT, CDR2 SNEGSKA, per germline (reference sequence). This CDR3 is CSASGQSSGNTIYF. The CDR3 nucleotides are TGCAGTGCTAGTGGACAGAGCTCTGGAAACACCATATATTTT.

The V gene is TRBV7-2, the J gene TRBJ1-2; D ambiguous. The V gene lost 1 base and the J gene lost 2 bases, with 11 bases spanning the gap. The germline V gene has CDR1 SGHTA and CDR2 FQGNSA. There are 15 residues in the CDR3. This CDR3 is CASSLVTTGNYGYTF. The CDR3 DNA reads as TGTGCCAGCAGCTTAGTGACTACGGGGAACTATGGCTACACCTTC.

The sample holds a few counts of this clonotype. The CDR3 is CSARRQPYEQYF. The CDR3 bases are TGCAGTGCTAGACGACAGCCCTACGAGCAGTACTTC. The chain uses TRBV20-1 and TRBJ2-5, with a possible D match to TRBD1 (5 bases). The J call is doubtful: the DNA matches TRBJ2-7 better. The CDR3 is 12 residues long. Per germline, CDR1 DFQATT and CDR2 SNEGSKA (reference sequence).

This clonotype is a singleton in its sample. The V gene is TRBV3-1, the J gene TRBJ2-4, with 11 positions matching TRBD1. The assigned J gene may be wrong: the sequence end matches TRBJ2-7 better. CDR1 and CDR2 from the germline V gene are LGHDT and YNNKEL (reference sequence). The CDR3 is 14 amino acids. The CDR3 here is CASIHGQGAVEQYF. DNA for the CDR3: TGTGCCAGCATCCATGGACAGGGGGCGGTCGAGCAGTACTTC.

This chain connects TRBV29-1 to TRBJ1-5; TRBD1 matches 11 bases. The germline CDR1 and CDR2 sequences are SQVTM and ANQGSEA. Trimming cost V 6 bases and J 7 bases; bases outside gene matches: 8. There are 14 residues in the CDR3. CDR3 sequence: CSVAGQGAGQPQHF. The CDR3 DNA reads TGCAGCGTCGCCGGACAGGGGGCTGGACAGCCCCAGCATTTT.

V and J are TRBV16 and TRBJ1-5, with no clear D. The CDR3 is 13 residues long. The germline V gene has CDR1 KGHSY and CDR2 FQNENV. Deletions cut 3 bases from V and 7 bases from J, with 10 bases between. DNA for the CDR3: TGTGCCAGCAGCCACTTACTAGGGCAGCCCCAGCATTTT. Its protein is CASSHLLGQPQHF.

This chain links TRBV10-3 with TRBJ2-5; 12 nucleotides align to TRBD1. The J call is in doubt because the DNA end fits TRBJ2-7 better. Germline-derived CDR1 and CDR2 are ENHRY and SYGVKD. The CDR3 runs to 14 residues. The CDR3 coding sequence is TGTGCCATCAGTGATGGGACAGGGGGCGGCGAGCAGTACTTC. Its protein product is CAISDGTGGGEQYF.

The gene calls are TRBV29-1 and TRBJ2-3; TRBD2 matches at 8 bases. Germline CDR1 is SQVTM and CDR2 is ANQGSEA. V trimming: 4 bases; J trimming: 8 bases; junction bases outside the gene matches: 11. The CDR3 spans 14 residues. CDR3 residues: CSVVGGGPHTTQYF. CDR3 coding DNA: TGCAGCGTTGTTGGCGGGGGGCCCCACACTACGCAGTATTTT.

The chain couples TRBV7-9 to TRBJ2-6; 7 bases are shared with TRBD1. This CDR3 has 18 amino acids. V lost 1 base to trimming and J lost 0 bases; unmatched junction nucleotides: 6. Looked up from germline, CDR1 is SEHNR and CDR2 is FQNEAQ (reference sequence). In DNA, the CDR3 is TGTGCCAGCAGCTTAGGGGGACAGACGAGCTCTGGGGCCAACGTCCTGACTTTC. Protein sequence: CASSLGGQTSSGANVLTF. Full variable domain (remainder filled in from reference TRBV7-9 and TRBJ2-6): DTGVSQNPRHKITKRGQNVTFRCDPISEHNRLYWYRQTLGQGPEFLTYFQNEAQLEKSRLLSDRFSAERPKGSFSTLEIQRTEQGDSAMYLCASSLGGQTSSGANVLTFGAGSRLTVL.

This clonotype was observed a few times. V and J are TRBV7-9 and TRBJ2-3, with D possibly matching TRBD2 (6 bases). The germline V gene encodes CDR1 SEHNR and CDR2 FQNEAQ (reference sequence). V lost 3 bases to trimming and J lost 3 bases, with 16 bases between them. The CDR3 sequence is 16 residues long. In nucleotides, the CDR3 is TGTGCCAGCAGCTTCGGACAAGGGAGGTGGACAGATACGCAGTATTTT. Protein product: CASSFGQGRWTDTQYF.

This chain joins TRBV25-1 and TRBJ1-4; D remains ambiguous. V shed 3 bases and J shed 4 bases, with 18 bases lying between them. The CDR3 is 17 residues long. CDR1 and CDR2 (germline): MGHDK, SYGVNS. The CDR3 spells CASSDWTSRRDNEKLFF. In nucleotides, the CDR3 is TGTGCCAGCAGTGATTGGACCTCTAGGAGGGATAATGAAAAACTGTTTTTT. The complete variable domain, with remaining parts taken from reference TRBV25-1 and TRBJ1-4, reads EADIYQTPRYLVIGTGKKITLECSQTMGHDKMYWYQQDPGMELHLIHYSYGVNSTEKGDLSSESTVSRIRTEHFPLTLESARPSHTSQYLCASSDWTSRRDNEKLFFGSGTQLSVL.

This clonotype appeared a single time. The chain carries TRBV6-5 and TRBJ1-2, with D possibly matching TRBD1 (6 bases). The CDR3 runs to 16 residues. The germline V gene has CDR1 MNHEY and CDR2 SVGAGI. V was trimmed by 0 bases and J by 1 base, leaving 12 bases between them. The CDR3 bases are TGTGCCAGCAGTTACTCGGACAGCGCTATTAACTATGGCTACACCTTC. Protein: CASSYSDSAINYGYTF.

The V gene is TRBV18, the J gene TRBJ1-1; 9 bases are a match to TRBD1. The V segment lost 6 bases and the J segment 1 base; nucleotides outside the gene matches: 3. This CDR3 contains 14 residues. Germline-derived CDR1 and CDR2 are KGHSH and LQKENI. CDR3 sequence (DNA): TGTGCCAGCTCGGGGGACAGGGCGAACACTGAAGCTTTCTTT. Translating gives CASSGDRANTEAFF.

This clonotype was detected only a few times. The chain's CDR3 is CASSSSQGIEAFF. CDR3 bases: TGTGCCAGCAGCTCCTCACAGGGGATTGAAGCTTTCTTT. The chain joins TRBV7-2 to TRBJ1-1; 7 bases match TRBD1. From germline, CDR1 is SGHTA and CDR2 FQGNSA. V lost 4 bases, J lost 7 bases, and 6 bases stayed unmatched. The CDR3 totals 13 residues.

In its sample, this clonotype was seen a few times. The CDR3 here is CASSFPGFGETQYF. Here the CDR3 DNA reads TGTGCCAGCAGTTTTCCGGGGTTTGGGGAGACCCAGTACTTC. The V call is TRBV28, the J call TRBJ2-5, with D possibly TRBD2 on 5 matching bases. The CDR3 sequence is 14 residues long. The germline V and J ends were trimmed by 3 bases and 5 bases, with 13 bases remaining between them. CDR1 and CDR2 from the germline V gene are MDHEN and SYDVKM.

In nucleotides, the CDR3 is TGTGCCAGCAGCCCCCTGGGCGCGGGTTTCCAAGAGACCCAGTACTTC. Protein: CASSPLGAGFQETQYF. The chain recombines TRBV7-2 with TRBJ2-5; a weak D match, TRBD2 (5 bases). Trimming cost V 5 bases and J 1 base, with 17 bases left between them. The CDR3 loop spans 16 amino acids. Germline loops: CDR1 SGHTA, CDR2 FQGNSA.

The count of this clonotype is one. Here the CDR3 reads CSVGGVSEGYTF. The CDR3, as DNA: TGCAGCGTTGGGGGAGTCAGCGAGGGCTACACCTTC. V and J are TRBV29-1 and TRBJ1-2, with unresolved D. The V gene lost 4 bases and the J gene lost 8 bases, with 14 bases spanning the gap. Germline V gene lookup returns CDR1 SQVTM and CDR2 ANQGSEA. CDR3 size: 12 residues.

The table lists this clonotype with a few counts. Compared with germline, one end of the junction differs, possibly owing to a read error. This chain uses TRBV6-2 or TRBV6-3 with TRBJ2-7; 9 bases fit TRBD1. The V gene's germline CDR1 is MNHEY and CDR2 SVGEGT. The CDR3 loop spans 14 amino acids. The CDR3 nucleotides read TGTGCCAGCAGTTATTCGGGACAGGGCTACGGGCAGTACTTC. Translation gives CASSYSGQGYGQYF.